The 14 T cell receptor beta chains below come from one sample, sequenced in a study of blood T cells in healthy people across ages. Next came a second PCR, run for about 7 to 12 cycles, which used a sample-barcoded 5' primer along with a J-beta primer mix. TCRdb fed the 5' RACE reads into MiXCR, producing one record per CDR3 protein. The table has about 540,000 distinct CDR3 sequences, around 24% seen once. The sample was also reused in another study, on T cells of mothers and their children.

The source material was blood. The receptors were sampled from a boy between 5 and 17 years old in good health.

This chain connects TRBV18 to TRBJ2-2; TRBD1 matches at 7 bases. The CDR3 contains 15 residues. Losses at the gene ends were 3 bases for V and 2 bases for J; bases not matched to a gene: 3. The germline gives CDR1 KGHSH, CDR2 LQKENI. The CDR3 DNA reads as TGTGCCAGCTCACCGGACAGGTCCAACACCGGGGAGCTGTTTTTT. It translates to CASSPDRSNTGELFF.

The chain has TRBV12-3 or TRBV12-4 and TRBJ1-6; D perhaps matches TRBD1 (6 bases). Trimming pared 3 bases from V and 2 bases from J, leaving 11 bases between. This CDR3 has 16 amino acids. CDR3 sequence (DNA): TGTGCCAGCAGTTTGGGGGGCCGAACCTATAATTCACCCCTCCACTTT. Protein sequence: CASSLGGRTYNSPLHF.

Here the CDR3 reads CASSLLTGKGFETQYF. The DNA of the CDR3 is TGTGCCAGCAGCTTACTCACAGGCAAAGGGTTCGAGACCCAGTACTTC. The chain couples TRBV7-6 to TRBJ2-5, with D possibly TRBD1 on 5 matching bases. CDR1 is SGHVS, CDR2 FNYEAQ, per germline. V was clipped by 2 bases and J by 5 bases, with 18 bases between them. CDR3 length: 16 amino acids.

This rearrangement joins TRBV7-3 to TRBJ2-6; 9 bases fit TRBD1. CDR1 is SGHTA and CDR2 is FQGTGA in the germline V gene. The CDR3 is 19 residues long. The junction had 8 bases not matched to a gene; V was cut back by 2 bases and J by 0 bases. The CDR3 here is CASSLVGGQGNSGANVLTF. The CDR3 DNA follows: TGTGCCAGCAGCTTAGTAGGGGGACAGGGTAACTCTGGGGCCAACGTCCTGACTTTC.

The J gene is TRBJ2-3, the V gene TRBV7-8, with TRBD2 identical over 8 bases. CDR3 size: 20 residues. V was pared by 5 bases and J by 2 bases, with 21 bases of the junction left unmatched. Looked up from germline, CDR1 is SGHVS and CDR2 is FQNEAQ. The CDR3: CASSRPTRGSGIQYTDTQYF. CDR3 sequence (DNA): TGTGCCAGCAGCCGACCAACCCGGGGTAGCGGGATACAATACACAGATACGCAGTATTTT.

This clonotype was seen a few times. V usage is TRBV11-2 and J usage is TRBJ2-7; 7 nucleotides agree with TRBD2. CDR1 and CDR2 from the germline V gene are SGHAT and FQNNGV. J was trimmed by 7 bases and V by 2 bases; bases with no gene match: 8. This CDR3 is 14 amino acids long. CDR3 region: CASSLTDGRFEQYF. DNA of the CDR3: TGTGCCAGCAGCTTAACGGACGGGAGGTTTGAGCAGTACTTC.

This clonotype appeared a few times. The chain joins TRBV7-2 to TRBJ2-7; TRBD1 matches at 10 bases. V was clipped by 5 bases and J by 3 bases; unmatched bases: 10. Germline V lookup: CDR1 SGHTA, CDR2 FQGNSA. The length of the CDR3 is 16 residues. CDR3 in amino acids: CASSPMTGTGVYEQYF. DNA for the CDR3: TGTGCCAGCAGCCCCATGACCGGGACAGGGGTCTACGAGCAGTACTTC. Together with reference TRBV7-2 and TRBJ2-7, the CDR3 gives the full variable domain: GAGVSQSPSNKVTEKGKDVELRCDPISGHTALYWYRQSLGQGLEFLIYFQGNSAPDKSGLPSDRFSAERTGGSVSTLTIQRTQQEDSAVYLCASSPMTGTGVYEQYFGPGTRLTVT.

This clonotype was counted at least ten times. The V call is TRBV7-2, the J call TRBJ2-1; D possibly uses TRBD1 or TRBD2 (5 bases each). The CDR3 consists of 16 residues. Germline assignment: CDR1 SGHTA and CDR2 FQGNSA. With 5 bases removed from V and 4 bases from J, the gap between germline ends came to 18 bases. CDR3 DNA: TGTGCCAGCAGCCCGAGTTCGGGGCGTATATACAATGAGCAGTTCTTC. It is translated as CASSPSSGRIYNEQFF. Full variable domain (rest looked up from reference TRBV7-2 and TRBJ2-1): GAGVSQSPSNKVTEKGKDVELRCDPISGHTALYWYRQSLGQGLEFLIYFQGNSAPDKSGLPSDRFSAERTGGSVSTLTIQRTQQEDSAVYLCASSPSSGRIYNEQFFGPGTRLTVL.

This clonotype was counted a single time. A junction end diverges from the germline sequence, so it may reflect a read error. V is TRBV2 and J is TRBJ1-2; D gene uncertain. This CDR3 is built from 17 residues. Germline V gene data show CDR1 as SNHLY and CDR2 as FYNNEI. CDR3 amino acids: CASTQRAFYSINCGYTF. In DNA form, the CDR3 reads TGTGCCAGCACCCAGAGGGCCTTTTACTCGATTAACTGTGGCTACACCTTC.

The J gene is TRBJ2-1, the V gene TRBV2, with 12 positions matching TRBD2. The CDR3 totals 15 residues. The V gene's germline CDR1 is SNHLY and CDR2 FYNNEI. The ends lost 9 bases at V and 5 bases at J; junction bases unmatched: 8. In DNA form, the CDR3 reads TGTGCCAGGGGTCGGCTAGCGGGGGGGCACAATGAGCAGTTCTTC. Its translation is CARGRLAGGHNEQFF.

This clonotype was counted between two and nine times. The chain combines TRBV20-1 with TRBJ2-5; 8 bases match TRBD2. TRBJ2-1 matches the DNA end more closely, so the J call is doubtful. The germline V gene encodes CDR1 DFQATT and CDR2 SNEGSKA (reference sequence). The length of the CDR3 is 13 residues. The CDR3 region has the DNA TGCAGTGCTAGTACGGGGGGGAGCAATGAGCAGTTCTTC. Protein: CSASTGGSNEQFF.

This clonotype was detected a few times. The V and J genes are TRBV27 and TRBJ1-6; a possible D gene is TRBD1 (5 bases). From germline, CDR1 is MNHEY and CDR2 SMNVEV (reference sequence). Trimming cost V 6 bases and J 6 bases, with 15 bases left between them. CDR3 length: 15 amino acids. This CDR3 reads CASRTQRGLNSPLHF. In nucleotides, the CDR3 is TGTGCCAGCAGAACACAGAGGGGACTTAATTCACCCCTCCACTTT.

This clonotype turned up a few times. The rearrangement links TRBV6-5 to TRBJ2-7, with a possible D match to TRBD2 (5 bases). The CDR3 spans 14 residues. Germline CDR1 is MNHEY and CDR2 is SVGAGI. The ends were cut back, 4 bases at V and 2 bases at J, with 12 bases in the middle. The CDR3 reads CASSLQRRAYEQYF. For the CDR3, the DNA is TGTGCCAGCAGTTTGCAGAGGCGGGCCTACGAGCAGTACTTC.

The rearrangement uses TRBV4-1 and TRBJ2-1, with D tentatively TRBD2 (5 bases). Trimming pared 1 base from V and 10 bases from J, leaving 14 bases between. The germline CDR1 and CDR2 sequences are MGHRA and YSYEKL. The CDR3 has 14 amino acids. CDR3 amino acids: CASSQGRPGNEQFF. CDR3 sequence (DNA): TGCGCCAGCAGCCAAGGTCGACCCGGGAACGAGCAGTTCTTC.